A single sample is the source of the 27 T cell receptor beta chains below, sequenced in a study of shared clonotypes between healthy human individuals. The table came from immunoSEQ multiplex PCR; TCRdb's copy has only in-frame clones and leaves some out. The sample includes hundreds of thousands of clones, about 96% of them seen just once. The material sequenced was naive CD4+ T cells sorted from blood. Subset meaning: CD45RA+ positively selected. The receptors stem from a woman aged 25-40 years in good health.

The rearrangement links TRBV6-5 to TRBJ2-7, with D perhaps TRBD2 (5 bases). The CDR3 length is 13 residues. Deletions cut 4 bases from V and 0 bases from J, with 7 bases between. CDR1 MNHEY and CDR2 SVGAGI come from the germline V gene. The CDR3 here is CASSSTTSYEQYF. In DNA, the CDR3 is TGTGCCAGCAGTTCGACTACCTCCTACGAGCAGTACTTC.

The chain has TRBV28 and TRBJ2-7; 11 bases line up with TRBD1. Germline V gene data show CDR1 as MDHEN and CDR2 as SYDVKM. The V segment lost 4 bases and the J segment 6 bases; nucleotides outside the gene matches: 5. This CDR3 has 14 residues. CDR3 sequence (DNA): TGTGCCAGCAGTTCGGGACAGGGGGTTGGCGAGCAGTACTTC. Translating gives CASSSGQGVGEQYF.

The chain recombines TRBV7-9 with TRBJ2-1; 7 nucleotides line up with TRBD2. CDR1 and CDR2 (germline): SEHNR, FQNEAQ (reference sequence). Unmatched junction bases numbered 18, after V lost 4 bases and J lost 9 bases. This CDR3 contains 17 residues. CDR3 protein: CASSSTRLAKGGIEQFF. The CDR3 nucleotides read TGTGCCAGCAGCTCTACCAGACTAGCAAAAGGTGGCATTGAGCAGTTCTTC.

The V gene is TRBV28, the J gene TRBJ1-2; D remains unclear. The CDR3 extends over 13 amino acids. The germline gives CDR1 MDHEN, CDR2 SYDVKM. Trimming stripped 2 bases from V and 8 bases from J, with 12 bases between. The CDR3 nucleotides are TGTGCCAGCAGTTTAAAGGTCGTCCAAGGCTACACCTTC. Translating gives CASSLKVVQGYTF.

This sequence joins TRBV13 and TRBJ2-7; 10 positions match TRBD1. Germline lookup yields CDR1 PRHDT and CDR2 FYEKMQ (reference sequence). V gave up 5 bases and J gave up 6 bases; unmatched junction bases: 7. The CDR3 loop spans 14 amino acids. The CDR3 region has the DNA TGTGCCAGCAGCCATGGACAGGGGGGATCCGAGCAGTACTTC. This sequence encodes CASSHGQGGSEQYF.

This rearrangement joins TRBV19 to TRBJ2-1, with D perhaps assigned TRBD1 or TRBD2 (5 bases each). This CDR3 spans 13 amino acids. Between the trimmed V and J ends, which lost 6 bases and 10 bases, there was a span of 16 bases. CDR1 and CDR2 from the germline V gene are LNHDA and SQIVND (reference sequence). CDR3 region: CASRVFGAVEQFF. The CDR3 region has the DNA TGTGCCAGTAGAGTTTTCGGGGCAGTCGAGCAGTTCTTC.

The chain uses TRBV9 and TRBJ2-3; D is possibly TRBD2 (5 bases). The V and J ends lost 4 bases and 6 bases respectively, with 18 bases between them. The CDR3 loop spans 15 amino acids. The germline gives CDR1 SGDLS, CDR2 YYNGEE. CDR3: CASSSQLAGGDTQYF. In DNA form, the CDR3 reads TGTGCCAGCAGCTCTCAGCTGGCCGGAGGTGATACGCAGTATTTT.

This chain links TRBV18 with TRBJ2-7, with 12 bases lining up with TRBD1. The length of the CDR3 is 16 residues. Germline V gene sequence: CDR1 KGHSH, CDR2 LQKENI. V shed 4 bases and J 6 bases; nucleotides not matched to a gene: 10. The CDR3 spells CASSLLSGTGGGEQYF. The DNA of the CDR3 is TGTGCCAGCTCACTACTTAGCGGGACAGGGGGCGGCGAGCAGTACTTC.

This clone appeared a single time. The V and J genes are TRBV27 and TRBJ2-5; 8 bases map to TRBD2. Germline-derived CDR1 and CDR2 are MNHEY and SMNVEV (reference sequence). The CDR3 sequence is 15 residues long. V was pared by 2 bases and J by 2 bases, with 4 bases of the junction left unmatched. The CDR3 nucleotides read TGTGCCAGCAGTTTAAAGGGACTAGGGCAAGAGACCCAGTACTTC. Translated, it gives CASSLKGLGQETQYF.

Only one count was recorded for this clone. The rearrangement uses TRBV4-1 and TRBJ2-1; the D is unclear. Germline loops: CDR1 MGHRA, CDR2 YSYEKL. The CDR3 runs 14 residues. V was clipped by 0 bases and J by 12 bases, with 15 bases between them. The CDR3 loop is CASSQEWRRDGQFF. DNA of the CDR3: TGCGCCAGCAGCCAAGAGTGGCGGAGAGACGGGCAGTTCTTC.

This clone was detected only once. V usage is TRBV28 and J usage is TRBJ2-3; D tentatively reads TRBD1 or TRBD2 (6 bases each). The V gene lost 3 bases and the J gene lost 2 bases, with 9 bases spanning the gap. In germline, CDR1 is MDHEN, CDR2 SYDVKM. The CDR3 is 14 amino acids. The CDR3 region is CASSLPGATDTQYF. In nucleotides, the CDR3 is TGTGCCAGCAGTTTGCCGGGGGCCACAGATACGCAGTATTTT.

Concerning this clone: The same CDR3 can be traced to other DNA sequences in this sample. The rearrangement links TRBV19 to TRBJ1-5; possible D gene TRBD1, 6 bases. The CDR3 sequence is 14 residues long. The V gene's germline CDR1 is LNHDA and CDR2 SQIVND (reference sequence). With 3 bases removed from V and 2 bases from J, the gap between germline ends came to 8 bases. CDR3 region: CASSIEGGNQPQHF. The CDR3 region has the DNA TGTGCCAGTAGTATCGAGGGGGGCAATCAGCCCCAGCATTTT.

The chain employs TRBV19 and TRBJ2-7, with 10 bases identical to TRBD2. The trim removed 7 bases at V and 2 bases at J, leaving 11 bases unmatched. Germline V gene lookup returns CDR1 LNHDA and CDR2 SQIVND (reference sequence). This CDR3 region has 16 residues. The CDR3 DNA is TGTGCCAGTACATCGAGCGGGAGGGCCAAGACCTACGAGCAGTACTTC. Encoded protein: CASTSSGRAKTYEQYF.

V usage is TRBV5-4 and J usage is TRBJ2-5, with 7 bases that match TRBD1. CDR1 and CDR2 from the germline V gene are SGHNT and YYREEE (reference sequence). The CDR3 totals 14 residues. The trim removed 3 bases at V and 5 bases at J, leaving 7 bases unmatched. CDR3 loop: CASSYYRGGETQYF. The CDR3 DNA follows: TGTGCCAGCAGCTACTACAGGGGTGGGGAGACCCAGTACTTC.

Comments on this clone: The same CDR3 arises from other DNA sequences in this sample as well. V gene TRBV18 combines with J gene TRBJ2-2, with 11 bases lining up with TRBD2. This CDR3 is built from 16 residues. Germline V lookup: CDR1 KGHSH, CDR2 LQKENI. V trimming: 2 bases; J trimming: 1 base; junction bases outside the gene matches: 0. In DNA form, the CDR3 reads TGTGCCAGCTCACCAGGGACTAGCGGGAACACCGGGGAGCTGTTTTTT. This encodes CASSPGTSGNTGELFF. Based on the CDR3 plus reference TRBV18 and TRBJ2-2, the full variable domain is NAGVMQNPRHLVRRRGQEARLRCSPMKGHSHVYWYRQLPEEGLKFMVYLQKENIIDESGMPKERFSAEFPKEGPSILRIQQVVRGDSAAYFCASSPGTSGNTGELFFGEGSRLTVL.

V is TRBV5-6 and J is TRBJ2-2; TRBD2 matches at 8 bases. Germline CDR1 SGHDT, CDR2 YYEEEE. This CDR3 region has 17 residues. J lost 5 bases, V lost 0 bases, and 9 bases had no gene match. The CDR3 nucleotides are TGTGCCAGCAGCTTGGGAAGCGGGAGTACTGGGACCGGGGAGCTGTTTTTT. Translation: CASSLGSGSTGTGELFF.

This rearrangement joins TRBV5-1 to TRBJ2-7; maybe TRBD2 (6 bases). This CDR3 spans 15 amino acids. V was clipped by 3 bases and J by 1 base, with 14 bases between them. The V gene's germline CDR1 is SGHRS and CDR2 YFSETQ. CDR3 region: CASSSGAGLSYEQYF. In DNA, the CDR3 is TGCGCCAGCAGCTCCGGTGCGGGACTTTCCTACGAGCAGTACTTC.

The genes are TRBV28 and TRBJ2-6, with TRBD1 matching 7 bases. Per germline, CDR1 MDHEN and CDR2 SYDVKM. The CDR3 length is 21 residues. With V trimmed by 4 bases and J by 0 bases, 18 bases remained unmatched. The CDR3 loop is CASSSAWQSTDRTSGANVLTF. CDR3 bases: TGTGCCAGCAGTTCAGCCTGGCAGTCCACGGACAGGACCTCTGGGGCCAACGTCCTGACTTTC.

This chain uses TRBV4-1 with TRBJ1-6, with 7 bases aligning to TRBD1. V lost 3 bases and J lost 6; bases outside the gene matches: 11. CDR1 and CDR2 from the germline V gene are MGHRA and YSYEKL. This CDR3 comprises 17 residues. This chain's CDR3 is CASSQSYRTGPNSPLHF. CDR3 nucleotide sequence: TGCGCCAGCAGCCAGTCCTATAGGACAGGACCTAATTCACCCCTCCACTTT.

This sequence joins TRBV29-1 and TRBJ1-2; D unresolved. V dropped 3 bases and J dropped 3 bases, with 8 bases sitting between them. This CDR3 has 12 residues. CDR1 and CDR2 from the germline V gene are SQVTM and ANQGSEA. This chain's CDR3 is CSVEGGHYGYTF. The CDR3 DNA sequence: TGCAGCGTTGAGGGTGGGCACTATGGCTACACCTTC.

The chain carries TRBV7-9 and TRBJ2-7; D might be TRBD1 or TRBD2, each matching 5 bases. The germline CDR1 and CDR2 sequences are SEHNR and FQNEAQ (reference sequence). Between the trimmed V and J ends, which lost 5 bases and 4 bases, there was a span of 15 bases. The CDR3 is 14 residues long. In nucleotides, the CDR3 is TGTGCCAGCAGCCCCGGGACCGTGACATACGAGCAGTACTTC. This translates into CASSPGTVTYEQYF.

With regard to this clone: Other nucleotide sequences in the sample specify the same CDR3. V is TRBV30 and J is TRBJ1-5, with 8 bases identical to TRBD1. The CDR3 contains 16 residues. Germline V gene sequence: CDR1 GTSNPN, CDR2 SVGIG (reference sequence). The V segment lost 8 bases and the J segment 4 bases; nucleotides outside the gene matches: 16. CDR3 sequence: CAGAPWTGLTNQPQHF. The DNA for the CDR3 is TGTGCCGGAGCCCCTTGGACAGGGCTCACGAATCAGCCCCAGCATTTT.

The V gene is TRBV28, the J gene TRBJ1-2; D is ambiguous. Trimming removed 2 bases from V and 14 bases from J, with 18 bases in between. The CDR3 totals 13 residues. Germline V gives CDR1 MDHEN, CDR2 SYDVKM. CDR3 loop: CASSLQLERWLTF. The CDR3, as DNA: TGTGCCAGCAGTTTACAATTGGAGAGGTGGCTTACCTTC.

This chain joins TRBV7-8 and TRBJ1-2, with TRBD1 as a possible D gene (6 bases). In germline, CDR1 is SGHVS, CDR2 FQNEAQ. CDR3 length: 15 amino acids. Trimming shortened V by 2 bases and J by 8 bases, and 18 bases separated the two germline ends. As DNA, the CDR3 is TGTGCCAGCAGCTTATCCCCGACAGGTTTAGGAGGCTACACCTTC. Translating it yields CASSLSPTGLGGYTF.

The rearrangement links TRBV28 to TRBJ2-1, with 10 positions matching TRBD1. The CDR3 has 14 amino acids. V lost 7 bases, J lost 3 bases, and 3 bases stayed unmatched. The germline CDR1 and CDR2 sequences are MDHEN and SYDVKM. CDR3 nucleotide sequence: TGTGCCAGCACCCGGACAGGGGGCTACAATGAGCAGTTCTTC. Translation gives CASTRTGGYNEQFF.

The V call is TRBV28, the J call TRBJ2-7; D uncertain. The CDR3 sequence is 13 residues long. Germline V gene data show CDR1 as MDHEN and CDR2 as SYDVKM. V lost 1 base and J lost 3, with 7 bases in between. Here the CDR3 reads CASSLSPHYEQYF. CDR3 in DNA: TGTGCCAGCAGTTTATCCCCCCACTACGAGCAGTACTTC.

The V and J genes are TRBV6-1 and TRBJ2-2; D ambiguous. CDR1 and CDR2 (germline): MNHNS, SASEGT. The length of the CDR3 is 16 residues. Trimming cost V 0 bases and J 4 bases, with 12 bases left between them. The CDR3 coding sequence is TGTGCCAGCAGTGAAGCACCGAGCGCAGGCACCGGGGAGCTGTTTTTT. Translating gives CASSEAPSAGTGELFF.